The 15 T cell receptor beta chains in this list originate from one sample, sequenced in a study of T cells in Graves' hyperthyroidism and ophthalmopathy. RNA transcripts served as the template for amplifying TCR beta CDR3 regions. First-round RT-PCR with HTBI primers amplified the TCR CDR3 region. TCRdb re-analysed the multiplex PCR reads in MiXCR, keeping a single row per CDR3 protein. The table has roughly 510,000 distinct CDR3 sequences, around 20% seen once; the top ten hold approximately 25%. Sample: blood. These receptors came from a man aged 18 to 30 with Graves' hyperthyroidism.

This clonotype showed up many times. This chain links TRBV7-9 with TRBJ1-2, with D possibly being TRBD1 (6 bases). Germline CDR1 and CDR2: SEHNR and FQNEAQ (reference sequence). Trimming stripped 5 bases from V and 0 bases from J, with 16 bases between. The CDR3 extends over 16 amino acids. DNA of the CDR3: TGTGCCAGCAGCCATCAAGGGACACCATCTAACTATGGCTACACCTTC. Its protein is CASSHQGTPSNYGYTF.

This clonotype was detected ten times or more. The chain is built from TRBV6-5 and TRBJ2-5; the D gene is possibly TRBD2 (7 bases). In germline, CDR1 is MNHEY, CDR2 SVGAGI. V shed 8 bases and J shed 5 bases, with 15 bases lying between them. This CDR3 comprises 13 residues. Written as DNA, the CDR3 is TGTGCCAGCGAGGGGGGGGGTCGGGAGACCCAGTACTTC. Its protein is CASEGGGRETQYF.

This clonotype appeared a few times. J is TRBJ2-2 and V is TRBV11-2, with TRBD2 as a possible D gene (7 bases). Per germline, CDR1 SGHAT and CDR2 FQNNGV. V was trimmed by 3 bases and J by 0 bases, leaving 14 bases between them. The CDR3 extends over 17 amino acids. Here the CDR3 DNA reads TGTGCCAGCAGCTTCGGCGGGGGCTTCGCGAACACCGGGGAGCTGTTTTTT. As protein: CASSFGGGFANTGELFF.

This clonotype was detected only a few times. A much more abundant neighbour one base away suggests this may be a read error. This chain links TRBV15 with TRBJ1-2, with D maybe TRBD1 (5 bases). Trimming removed 1 base at V and 3 bases at J, with 9 bases between. The CDR3 contains 14 residues. Per the germline V gene, CDR1 is LNHNV and CDR2 is YYDKDF (reference sequence). The CDR3 loop reads CATSRAGIDYGYTF. Here the CDR3 DNA reads TGTGCCACCAGCAGAGCAGGGATAGACTATGGCTACACCTTC.

V usage is TRBV5-4 and J usage is TRBJ1-1, with a tentative D call TRBD1 (6 bases). This CDR3 comprises 17 residues. V lost 0 bases to trimming and J lost 1 base, with 16 bases between them. Germline lookup yields CDR1 SGHNT and CDR2 YYREEE (reference sequence). CDR3 amino acids: CASSLDGTLSGNTEAFF. The CDR3 DNA follows: TGTGCCAGCAGCTTGGATGGGACACTTTCCGGGAACACTGAAGCTTTCTTT.

The gene calls are TRBV18 and TRBJ2-5, with 8 bases matching TRBD1. CDR1 is KGHSH and CDR2 is LQKENI in the germline V gene. There are 19 residues in the CDR3. Trimming removed 4 bases from V and 5 bases from J; junction bases left unmatched: 21. CDR3 nucleotide sequence: TGTGCCAGCTCACGAGTTTCAGGGGGCCTCTCTTCTTCTGGGGAGACCCAGTACTTC. Translating it yields CASSRVSGGLSSSGETQYF.

The CDR3 bases are TGTGCCAGCAGCTTAAACCCGCAGGGAGATACGCAGTATTTT. Translated, it gives CASSLNPQGDTQYF. The J gene is TRBJ2-3, the V gene TRBV11-2; the D gene is possibly TRBD1 (5 bases). The CDR3 has 14 amino acids. The germline CDR1 and CDR2 sequences are SGHAT and FQNNGV. The V gene lost 2 bases and the J gene lost 5 bases, with 11 bases spanning the gap.

The table lists this clonotype with many counts. The chain carries TRBV11-3 and TRBJ1-1; tentatively, D is TRBD1 (5 bases). The length of the CDR3 is 13 residues. Germline-derived CDR1 and CDR2 are SGHNT and YENEEA. Trimming took 5 bases from V and 6 from J, leaving 13 bases between them. The CDR3 loop is CASSHPGGPEAFF. CDR3 DNA sequence: TGTGCCAGCAGCCACCCCGGGGGTCCTGAAGCTTTCTTT.

The rearrangement links TRBV5-6 to TRBJ1-5; TRBD1 matches 8 bases. CDR1 and CDR2 (germline): SGHDT, YYEEEE. Losses at the gene ends were 3 bases for V and 6 bases for J; bases not matched to a gene: 11. The CDR3 has 16 residues. CDR3 bases: TGTGCCAGCAGCTATCGACAGGGGCGGCTGGGTCAGCCCCAGCATTTT. It specifies CASSYRQGRLGQPQHF.

V gene TRBV11-2 combines with J gene TRBJ1-3; D is ambiguous. From germline, CDR1 is SGHAT and CDR2 FQNNGV. The length of the CDR3 is 15 residues. V lost 2 bases and J 4 bases, leaving 12 bases between the germline ends. DNA for the CDR3: TGTGCCAGCAGCTTATTTCGGGAAACGGGAAACACCATATATTTT. The encoded protein is CASSLFRETGNTIYF.

The chain recombines TRBV6-1 with TRBJ2-7, with 7 bases matching TRBD2. With V trimmed by 10 bases and J by 3 bases, 6 bases remained unmatched. This CDR3 is 12 amino acids long. Germline V lookup: CDR1 MNHNS, CDR2 SASEGT. The CDR3 region is CATKGLVYEQYF. The CDR3 coding sequence is TGTGCCACCAAAGGACTAGTCTACGAGCAGTACTTC.

This clonotype showed up many times. The chain combines TRBV2 with TRBJ2-7; D may be TRBD1 (5 bases). The CDR3 extends over 14 amino acids. V lost 4 bases to trimming and J lost 3 bases, with 13 bases between them. CDR1 is SNHLY and CDR2 is FYNNEI in the germline V gene. For the CDR3, the DNA is TGTGCCAGCAGTGGATCTCCGGACATCTACGAGCAGTACTTC. It specifies CASSGSPDIYEQYF.

This clonotype was counted many times. V gene TRBV28 combines with J gene TRBJ1-1, with a tentative D call TRBD1 (6 bases). This CDR3 contains 15 residues. Germline V gives CDR1 MDHEN, CDR2 SYDVKM. V lost 1 base to trimming and J lost 8 bases, with 17 bases between them. The CDR3: CASSLFRGAAAEAFF. CDR3 DNA: TGTGCCAGCAGTTTATTTAGGGGGGCAGCCGCCGAAGCTTTCTTT.

The sample holds one count of this clonotype. The rearrangement joins TRBV13 to TRBJ1-1, with D perhaps matching TRBD1 (5 bases). With 2 bases removed from V and 6 bases from J, the gap between germline ends came to 16 bases. Germline V gene data show CDR1 as PRHDT and CDR2 as FYEKMQ (reference sequence). This CDR3 has 15 residues. The CDR3 loop reads CASSLPPRTGPEAFF. In DNA, the CDR3 is TGTGCCAGCAGCTTACCCCCGCGGACGGGGCCTGAAGCTTTCTTT.

This chain links TRBV19 with TRBJ1-5; the D is unclear. CDR3 size: 16 residues. Germline values: CDR1 LNHDA, CDR2 SQIVND (reference sequence). V lost 3 bases, J lost 3 bases, and 15 bases lay in between. CDR3: CASSMKSGLHNQPQHF. The CDR3 coding sequence is TGTGCCAGTAGTATGAAGAGTGGGCTCCACAATCAGCCCCAGCATTTT.